The following is a T cell receptor (beta chain) sequence with its context. Its antigen is as yet unknown. This is likely a read error, given that the CDR3 carries no conserved phenylalanine or tryptophan at its end. Because the CDR3's place on the DNA is in doubt, the DNA is left out and the CDR3 is given as listed by TCRdb. This specimen belongs to a study of tumor and adjacent non-tumor tissue in lung cancer. Study-wide context: The patients, about nine men and about 5 women, were about 31 to 76 with stage I to III disease. Broader study findings: Tumor TCR diversity, when higher, was linked to shorter survival. Top 100 clones took a larger repertoire share in normal lung.

No cell sorting was done before RNA was extracted from the tissue. Chemotherapy-naive patients with new lung cancer underwent thoracic surgery in China, August–late 2014. The germline CDR1 and CDR2 sequences are MNHEY and SVGAGI. A total of 15 residues make up the CDR3, ends included. A modified ARM-PCR protocol with three rounds of nested PCR amplified TCRbeta. TCRdb called the multiplex PCR reads again in MiXCR, with one record for every CDR3 protein. The sample consists of fewer than 150,000 distinct CDR3 sequences, around two thirds of them appearing once. The rearrangement uses TRBV6-5 and TRBJ2-1; the table calls TRBD2, which could not be checked here. The receptor's source is a man in his 60s with small cell lung cancer. The sequenced sample consisted of lung tumor tissue. The CDR3 region is CASSSLTSGNNEQLL.